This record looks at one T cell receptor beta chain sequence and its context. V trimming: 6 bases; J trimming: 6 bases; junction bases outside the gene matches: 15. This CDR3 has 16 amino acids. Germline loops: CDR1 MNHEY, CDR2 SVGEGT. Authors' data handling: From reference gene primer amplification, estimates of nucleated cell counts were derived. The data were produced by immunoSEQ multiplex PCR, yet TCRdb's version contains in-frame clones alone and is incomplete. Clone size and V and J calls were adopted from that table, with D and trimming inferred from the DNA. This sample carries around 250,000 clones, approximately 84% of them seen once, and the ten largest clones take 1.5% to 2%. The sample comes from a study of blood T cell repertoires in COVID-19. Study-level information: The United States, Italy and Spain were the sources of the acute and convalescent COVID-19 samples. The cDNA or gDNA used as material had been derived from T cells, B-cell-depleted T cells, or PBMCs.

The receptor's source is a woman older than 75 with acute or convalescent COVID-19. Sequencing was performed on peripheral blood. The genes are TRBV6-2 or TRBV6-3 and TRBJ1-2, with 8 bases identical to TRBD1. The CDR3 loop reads CASSPGQGIFSNGYTF. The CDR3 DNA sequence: TGTGCCAGCAGCCCTGGACAGGGAATTTTTTCTAATGGCTACACCTTC.